A selection of T cell receptor beta chains follows, all from one sample in a study of CDR3 diversity in severe acne. TCRdb used MiXCR to reprocess the PCR reads, holding one entry per CDR3 protein. The sample lists approximately 90,000 distinct CDR3 sequences; about 48% were seen once. Sequencing was carried out using blood. The source of these receptors is a male donor in good health, serving as a control. Each CDR3 is given with its conserved first and last residue. The order of the fields is CDR3 length, J gene, V gene, D gene, clone size, CDR3 DNA, CDR3 protein. A D gene is named only where the DNA matches it firmly. The size field is filled for only some rows; it gives once, few, many or a size class.

CDR3 length: 17; J gene: TRBJ2-3; V gene: TRBV24-1; D gene: TRBD2; clone size: once; CDR3 DNA: TGTGCCACCAGTGATTTTGCTAGCGGGCCAAGCACAGATACGCAGTATTTT; CDR3 protein: CATSDFASGPSTDTQYF
CDR3 length: 14; J gene: TRBJ1-2; V gene: TRBV27; D gene: -; clone size: -; CDR3 DNA: TGTGCCAGCAGGAGCGCAGGGTTATGGTATGGCTACACCTTC; CDR3 protein: CASRSAGLWYGYTF
CDR3 length: 16; J gene: TRBJ1-6; V gene: TRBV7-9; D gene: -; clone size: -; CDR3 DNA: TGTGCCAGCAGCAATCTTAACGACGGAGGACGGTCACCCCTCCACTTT; CDR3 protein: CASSNLNDGGRSPLHF
CDR3 length: 13; J gene: TRBJ2-5; V gene: TRBV2; D gene: -; clone size: few; CDR3 DNA: TGTGCCAGCAGTGGATATGGGGTAGAGACCCAGTACTTC; CDR3 protein: CASSGYGVETQYF
CDR3 length: 23; J gene: TRBJ1-1; V gene: TRBV5-1; D gene: TRBD1; clone size: once; CDR3 DNA: TGCGCCAGCAGCCAGCCCCTTATGACCGCCCGGGACAGGATCCGAACCATGAACACTGAAGCTTTCTTT; CDR3 protein: CASSQPLMTARDRIRTMNTEAFF
CDR3 length: 17; J gene: TRBJ2-7; V gene: TRBV20-1; D gene: TRBD2; clone size: -; CDR3 DNA: TGCAAGATCGGAAGAGATCCCCTAGCGGGAGACTACTACGAGCAGTACTTC; CDR3 protein: CKIGRDPLAGDYYEQYF
CDR3 length: 14; J gene: TRBJ1-5; V gene: TRBV2; D gene: -; clone size: -; CDR3 DNA: TGTGCCAGCAGCCGAGACGGAGGATGGCAGCCCCAGCATTTT; CDR3 protein: CASSRDGGWQPQHF
CDR3 length: 12; J gene: TRBJ2-5; V gene: TRBV28; D gene: -; clone size: -; CDR3 DNA: TGTGCCAGCAGTTGGGTGGGGGGGACCCAGTACTTC; CDR3 protein: CASSWVGGTQYF
CDR3 length: 15; J gene: TRBJ2-7; V gene: TRBV10-1; D gene: TRBD1; clone size: -; CDR3 DNA: TGCGCCAGCAGTGGTGCCGGGACAGGGATCTACGAGCAGTACTTC; CDR3 protein: CASSGAGTGIYEQYF
CDR3 length: 15; J gene: TRBJ1-1; V gene: TRBV27; D gene: -; clone size: -; CDR3 DNA: TGTGCCAGCAGGAGTTCTCGGGGAGCCAACACTGAAGCTCTCTTT; CDR3 protein: CASRSSRGANTEALF
CDR3 length: 13; J gene: TRBJ1-1; V gene: TRBV12-3/TRBV12-4; D gene: -; clone size: -; CDR3 DNA: TGTGCCATCAGTCTACAGTACAGTGCTGAAGCTTTCTTT; CDR3 protein: CAISLQYSAEAFF
CDR3 length: 15; J gene: TRBJ2-2; V gene: TRBV6-5; D gene: TRBD1; clone size: many; CDR3 DNA: TGTGCCAGCAGTCCCCCCGGGACAGGCAGAGGGGAGCTGTTTTTT; CDR3 protein: CASSPPGTGRGELFF
CDR3 length: 13; J gene: TRBJ2-2; V gene: TRBV2; D gene: TRBD1; clone size: -; CDR3 DNA: TGTGCCAGCACTGGACAGGGGGGTGGGGAGCTGTTTTTT; CDR3 protein: CASTGQGGGELFF
CDR3 length: 16; J gene: TRBJ2-7; V gene: TRBV20-1; D gene: TRBD2; clone size: -; CDR3 DNA: TGCAGTGCTAATGGACTAGCGGGGAGTGCCCCCTACGAGCAGTACTTC; CDR3 protein: CSANGLAGSAPYEQYF
CDR3 length: 15; J gene: TRBJ2-6; V gene: TRBV19; D gene: -; clone size: -; CDR3 DNA: TGTGCCAGTAGTATAGTCCCTGCTGGGGCCAACGTCCTGACTTTC; CDR3 protein: CASSIVPAGANVLTF
CDR3 length: 14; J gene: TRBJ2-5; V gene: TRBV7-6; D gene: -; clone size: -; CDR3 DNA: TGTGCCAGCAGCCAGAGGGCGTCCCAAGAGACCCAGTACTTC; CDR3 protein: CASSQRASQETQYF
CDR3 length: 19; J gene: TRBJ2-3; V gene: TRBV6-6; D gene: -; clone size: many; CDR3 DNA: TGTGCCAGCAGTTACTCTGTTGCAGGAGACAAGGAAAGCACAGATACGCAGTATTTT; CDR3 protein: CASSYSVAGDKESTDTQYF
CDR3 length: 12; J gene: TRBJ1-2; V gene: TRBV15; D gene: -; clone size: -; CDR3 DNA: TGTGCCACCAGCAGAGCTAACTATGGCTACACCTTC; CDR3 protein: CATSRANYGYTF
CDR3 length: 15; J gene: TRBJ1-2; V gene: TRBV2; D gene: -; clone size: -; CDR3 DNA: TGTGCCAGCAGTGACAGGGGAAGATTTAACTATGGCTACACCTTC; CDR3 protein: CASSDRGRFNYGYTF
CDR3 length: 17; J gene: TRBJ2-7; V gene: TRBV4-2; D gene: TRBD2; clone size: once; CDR3 DNA: TGTGCCAGCAGCCAAGATGGACTAGCGGGAGGGACCTACGAGCAGTACTTC; CDR3 protein: CASSQDGLAGGTYEQYF
CDR3 length: 18; J gene: TRBJ2-7; V gene: TRBV9; D gene: TRBD1; clone size: -; CDR3 DNA: TGTGCCAGCAGCGTAGCCCGCAGGGACAGGGACAGCTCCTACGAGCAGTACTTC; CDR3 protein: CASSVARRDRDSSYEQYF
CDR3 length: 16; J gene: TRBJ1-4; V gene: TRBV2; D gene: -; clone size: -; CDR3 DNA: TGTGCCAGCAGTGTAGCCACAGGCCTAACTAATGAAAAACTGTTTTTT; CDR3 protein: CASSVATGLTNEKLFF
CDR3 length: 13; J gene: TRBJ2-5; V gene: TRBV6-5; D gene: -; clone size: -; CDR3 DNA: TGTGCCAGCAGCTGGGACCGACGGGAGACCCAGTACTTC; CDR3 protein: CASSWDRRETQYF
CDR3 length: 21; J gene: TRBJ2-2; V gene: TRBV25-1; D gene: TRBD1; clone size: many; CDR3 DNA: TGTGCCAGCAGTGGACAGGGGAAGAACCTCGGCAAGTCCGCGAACACCGGGGAGCTGTTTTTT; CDR3 protein: CASSGQGKNLGKSANTGELFF
CDR3 length: 15; J gene: TRBJ1-1; V gene: TRBV9; D gene: TRBD1; clone size: few; CDR3 DNA: TGTGCCAGCAGCTTTGAGGCCAGGGGGGTCACTGAAGCTTTCTTT; CDR3 protein: CASSFEARGVTEAFF
CDR3 length: 18; J gene: TRBJ2-3; V gene: TRBV7-9; D gene: TRBD2; clone size: many; CDR3 DNA: TGTGCCAGCAGCTCTTCGGTGACTAGCGGGGGCCACACAGATACGCAGTATTTT; CDR3 protein: CASSSSVTSGGHTDTQYF
CDR3 length: 14; J gene: TRBJ1-4; V gene: TRBV2; D gene: -; clone size: -; CDR3 DNA: TGTGCCAGCAATCCGGGACGGCAAGTACTTACACTGTTTTTT; CDR3 protein: CASNPGRQVLTLFF
CDR3 length: 15; J gene: TRBJ1-6; V gene: TRBV10-3; D gene: -; clone size: -; CDR3 DNA: TGTGCCATCAGTGAGTCAGGACGGGGAAATTCACCCCTCCACTTT; CDR3 protein: CAISESGRGNSPLHF
CDR3 length: 14; J gene: TRBJ2-7; V gene: TRBV20-1; D gene: TRBD1; clone size: many; CDR3 DNA: TGCAGTGCTTATTCTGGGACAGGGTTCCACGAGCAGTACTTC; CDR3 protein: CSAYSGTGFHEQYF
CDR3 length: 13; J gene: TRBJ1-2; V gene: TRBV6-1; D gene: -; clone size: many; CDR3 DNA: TGTGCCAGCAGTGAATGGGGGGCGCGTGGCTACACCTTC; CDR3 protein: CASSEWGARGYTF
CDR3 length: 15; J gene: TRBJ2-5; V gene: TRBV6-6; D gene: TRBD2; clone size: -; CDR3 DNA: TGTGCCAGCAGTTACGGGACTAGCGGATTAGTGGCCCAGTACTTC; CDR3 protein: CASSYGTSGLVAQYF
CDR3 length: 17; J gene: TRBJ2-1; V gene: TRBV10-1; D gene: TRBD2; clone size: once; CDR3 DNA: TGCGCCAGCAGTGAGTACGATAGCGGGAGGAAGAGGAATGAGCAGTTCTTC; CDR3 protein: CASSEYDSGRKRNEQFF
CDR3 length: 14; J gene: TRBJ1-2; V gene: TRBV10-3; D gene: TRBD1; clone size: -; CDR3 DNA: TGTGCCAGCAGTACGGGACAGGGCCTCTATGGCTACACCTTC; CDR3 protein: CASSTGQGLYGYTF
CDR3 length: 14; J gene: TRBJ2-7; V gene: TRBV29-1; D gene: -; clone size: many; CDR3 DNA: TGCAGCGTTGAAGGTGCGGGGAGCTCCTACGAGCAGTACTTC; CDR3 protein: CSVEGAGSSYEQYF
CDR3 length: 17; J gene: TRBJ1-3; V gene: TRBV11-2; D gene: -; clone size: few; CDR3 DNA: TGTGCCAGCAGCTTAGACCCCTCGCCGTGGTCTGGAAACACCATATATTTT; CDR3 protein: CASSLDPSPWSGNTIYF
CDR3 length: 15; J gene: TRBJ2-3; V gene: TRBV7-7; D gene: TRBD1; clone size: -; CDR3 DNA: TGTGCTAGCAGCTTATGGGGGACAGTCACAGATACGCAGTATTTT; CDR3 protein: CASSLWGTVTDTQYF
CDR3 length: 16; J gene: TRBJ2-5; V gene: TRBV7-9; D gene: -; clone size: many; CDR3 DNA: TGTGCCAGCAGCTTAGTTGGTAGCGGATCCCAAGAGACCCAGTACTTC; CDR3 protein: CASSLVGSGSQETQYF
CDR3 length: 14; J gene: TRBJ1-3; V gene: TRBV19; D gene: -; clone size: many; CDR3 DNA: TGTGCCAGTACTTCCGGGGCCTCTGGAAACACCATATATTTT; CDR3 protein: CASTSGASGNTIYF
CDR3 length: 14; J gene: TRBJ1-2; V gene: TRBV4-1; D gene: -; clone size: -; CDR3 DNA: TGCGCCAGCAGCGCGGACAGCGGGCTCTATGGCTACACCTTC; CDR3 protein: CASSADSGLYGYTF
CDR3 length: 14; J gene: TRBJ2-3; V gene: TRBV20-1; D gene: TRBD2; clone size: -; CDR3 DNA: TGCAGTGCTCCGATAGCGGGAGTGGTAGATACGCAGTATTTT; CDR3 protein: CSAPIAGVVDTQYF
CDR3 length: 13; J gene: TRBJ1-1; V gene: TRBV24-1; D gene: -; clone size: -; CDR3 DNA: TGTGCCAGCAGCCGAAAGGTCGGGACTGAAGCTTTCTTT; CDR3 protein: CASSRKVGTEAFF
CDR3 length: 14; J gene: TRBJ1-5; V gene: TRBV2; D gene: TRBD1; clone size: -; CDR3 DNA: TGTGCCAGCTCCAAGGGACAGGCTAATCAGCCCCAGCATTTT; CDR3 protein: CASSKGQANQPQHF
CDR3 length: 11; J gene: TRBJ2-5; V gene: TRBV20-1; D gene: -; clone size: many; CDR3 DNA: TGCAGTGCTACTCGCGCGGAGACCCAGTACTTC; CDR3 protein: CSATRAETQYF
CDR3 length: 15; J gene: TRBJ2-7; V gene: TRBV27; D gene: -; clone size: -; CDR3 DNA: TGTGCCAGCAGTCCGGACGTATACATGGACTACGAGCAGTACTTC; CDR3 protein: CASSPDVYMDYEQYF
CDR3 length: 14; J gene: TRBJ1-6; V gene: TRBV7-8; D gene: -; clone size: -; CDR3 DNA: TGTGCCAGCAGCTTAGCGGCCAACAATTCACCCCTCCACTTT; CDR3 protein: CASSLAANNSPLHF
CDR3 length: 13; J gene: TRBJ2-7; V gene: TRBV6-1; D gene: -; clone size: many; CDR3 DNA: TGTGCCAGCACCCGGACAGATTACTACGAGCAGTACTTC; CDR3 protein: CASTRTDYYEQYF
CDR3 length: 14; J gene: TRBJ1-5; V gene: TRBV19; D gene: -; clone size: -; CDR3 DNA: TGTGCCTCCTCAAGGGAGACAGAACATCAGCCCCAGCATTTT; CDR3 protein: CASSRETEHQPQHF
CDR3 length: 14; J gene: TRBJ2-7; V gene: TRBV28; D gene: -; clone size: many; CDR3 DNA: TGTGCCAGCAGTAAGCGTGGGTTACGCTACGAGCAGTACTTC; CDR3 protein: CASSKRGLRYEQYF
CDR3 length: 12; J gene: TRBJ1-3; V gene: TRBV29-1; D gene: -; clone size: many; CDR3 DNA: TGCAGCGTCCAAGTTTCTGGAAACACCATATATTTT; CDR3 protein: CSVQVSGNTIYF
CDR3 length: 13; J gene: TRBJ2-7; V gene: TRBV20-1; D gene: -; clone size: -; CDR3 DNA: TGCAGTGCGGGGGCGGGAGCTACGATTGAGCAGTACTTC; CDR3 protein: CSAGAGATIEQYF
CDR3 length: 13; J gene: TRBJ2-7; V gene: TRBV7-9; D gene: -; clone size: many; CDR3 DNA: TGTGCCAGCAGCGCCCTCGGGGCCTACGAGCAGTACTTC; CDR3 protein: CASSALGAYEQYF
CDR3 length: 15; J gene: TRBJ2-5; V gene: TRBV18; D gene: TRBD2; clone size: many; CDR3 DNA: TGTGCCAGCTCAACGGGACTAGGTCCCGGGGGGACCCAGTACTTC; CDR3 protein: CASSTGLGPGGTQYF
CDR3 length: 17; J gene: TRBJ2-4; V gene: TRBV5-1; D gene: TRBD1; clone size: -; CDR3 DNA: TGCGCCAGCAGCTTGGGGGGGGGACAGGGGGCAAAAAACATTCAGTACTTC; CDR3 protein: CASSLGGGQGAKNIQYF
CDR3 length: 13; J gene: TRBJ2-7; V gene: TRBV29-1; D gene: TRBD1; clone size: -; CDR3 DNA: TGCAGCGTTGGACCGGGACAGGGTACGTTGCAGTACTTC; CDR3 protein: CSVGPGQGTLQYF
CDR3 length: 13; J gene: TRBJ2-3; V gene: TRBV24-1; D gene: TRBD1; clone size: few; CDR3 DNA: TGTGCCACCACAGACAGGGGTGGAAATACGCAGTATTTT; CDR3 protein: CATTDRGGNTQYF